The following is a TCR beta chain sequence with its context. The data were obtained in a study of T cells in tuberculosis. Measured with immunoSEQ multiplex PCR; TCRdb has only the in-frame clones, and not every one. This table has about 34,000 clones, approximately 97% appearing once. The length of the CDR3 is 14 residues. Looked up from germline, CDR1 is SGDLS and CDR2 is YYNGEE. Unmatched junction bases numbered 9, after V lost 3 bases and J lost 7 bases. The sample was PBMCs. The rearrangement links TRBV9 to TRBJ2-7, with 8 bases identical to TRBD1. This receptor was identified in a donor aged 10 to 29 with latent tuberculosis or without tuberculosis infection. CDR3 residues: CASSAQDRVEEQYF. The CDR3 DNA reads TGTGCCAGCAGCGCCCAGGACAGGGTTGAGGAGCAGTACTTC. The complete variable domain, with remaining parts taken from reference TRBV9 and TRBJ2-7, reads DSGVTQTPKHLITATGQRVTLRCSPRSGDLSVYWYQQSLDQGLQFLIQYYNGEERAKGNILERFSAQQFPDLHSELNLSSLELGDSALYFCASSAQDRVEEQYFGPGTRLTVT.